This T cell receptor beta chain comes out of a study of cytomegalovirus exposure and HLA in healthy donors. PCR involved 60 Vbeta and 13 Jbeta primers. The repertoire was sequenced with immunoSEQ multiplex PCR; TCRdb's copy has only in-frame clones and lacks some. The sample holds 150,000 or so clones, approximately 73% seen once. CDR1 LNHDA and CDR2 SQIVND come from the germline V gene (reference sequence). J gave up 4 bases and V 4 bases, and 4 bases lay outside the gene matches. The CDR3 runs 15 residues. Sequenced sample: PBMCs. This chain links TRBV19 with TRBJ1-5; 10 bases line up with TRBD1. This clonotype originated in a woman aged 18-29 years in good health and CMV-seronegative. CDR3 DNA sequence: TGTGCCAGTAGTAGACAGGGGGCAGGGAATCAGCCCCAGCATTTT. Translating gives CASSRQGAGNQPQHF.